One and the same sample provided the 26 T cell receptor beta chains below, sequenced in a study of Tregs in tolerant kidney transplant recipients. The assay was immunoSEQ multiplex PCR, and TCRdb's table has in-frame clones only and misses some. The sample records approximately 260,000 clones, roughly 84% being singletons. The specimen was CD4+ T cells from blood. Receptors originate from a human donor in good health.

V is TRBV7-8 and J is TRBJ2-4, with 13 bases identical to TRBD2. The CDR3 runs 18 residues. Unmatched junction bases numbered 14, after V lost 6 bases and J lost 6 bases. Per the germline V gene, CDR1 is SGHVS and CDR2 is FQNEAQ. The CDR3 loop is CASSSLAGGPRGVNIQYF. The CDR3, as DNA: TGTGCCAGCAGTTCACTAGCGGGAGGGCCGAGGGGGGTAAACATTCAGTACTTC.

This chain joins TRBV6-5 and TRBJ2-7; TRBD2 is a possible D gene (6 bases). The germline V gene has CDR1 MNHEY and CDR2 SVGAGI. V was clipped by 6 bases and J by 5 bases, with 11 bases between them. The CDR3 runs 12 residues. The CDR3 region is CASRRLENEQYF. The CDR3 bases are TGTGCCAGCAGGAGACTAGAGAACGAGCAGTACTTC.

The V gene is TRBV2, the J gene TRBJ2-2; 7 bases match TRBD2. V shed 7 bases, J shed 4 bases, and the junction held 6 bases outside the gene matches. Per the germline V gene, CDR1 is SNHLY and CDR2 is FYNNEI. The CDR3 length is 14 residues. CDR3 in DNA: TGTGCCAGCAACGTGAGGGAGGGCACCGGGGAGCTGTTTTTT. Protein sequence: CASNVREGTGELFF.

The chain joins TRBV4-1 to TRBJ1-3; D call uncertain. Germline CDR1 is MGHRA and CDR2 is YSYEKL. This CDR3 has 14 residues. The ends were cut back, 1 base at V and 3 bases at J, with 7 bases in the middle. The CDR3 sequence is CASSQVRVGNTIYF. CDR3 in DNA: TGCGCCAGCAGCCAAGTAAGGGTTGGAAACACCATATATTTT.

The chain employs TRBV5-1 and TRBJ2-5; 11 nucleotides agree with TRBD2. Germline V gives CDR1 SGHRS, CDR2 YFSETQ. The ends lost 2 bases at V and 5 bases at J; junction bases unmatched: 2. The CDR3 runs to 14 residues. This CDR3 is CASSFSGGAETQYF. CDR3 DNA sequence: TGCGCCAGCAGCTTTAGCGGGGGGGCCGAGACCCAGTACTTC.

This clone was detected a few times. CDR3 sequence: CASSFGLAGAEETQYF. CDR3 DNA sequence: TGCGCCAGCAGCTTCGGGCTAGCGGGGGCAGAAGAGACCCAGTACTTC. This rearrangement joins TRBV5-1 to TRBJ2-5; 10 bases align to TRBD2. Germline lookup yields CDR1 SGHRS and CDR2 YFSETQ. CDR3 length: 16 amino acids. V was pared by 2 bases and J by 3 bases, with 7 bases of the junction left unmatched.

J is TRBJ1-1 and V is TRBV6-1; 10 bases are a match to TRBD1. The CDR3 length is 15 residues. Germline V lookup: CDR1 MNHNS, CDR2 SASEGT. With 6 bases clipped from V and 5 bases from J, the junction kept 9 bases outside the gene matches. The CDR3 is CASRERQGAGTEAFF. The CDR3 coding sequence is TGTGCCAGCAGGGAGCGACAGGGGGCGGGGACTGAAGCTTTCTTT.

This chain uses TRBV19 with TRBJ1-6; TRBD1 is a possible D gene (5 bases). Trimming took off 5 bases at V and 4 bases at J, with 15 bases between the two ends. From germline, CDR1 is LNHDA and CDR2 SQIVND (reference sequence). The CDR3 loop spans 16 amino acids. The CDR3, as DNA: TGTGCCAGTAGTTATAGGGGCCAGTCGTATAATTCACCCCTCCACTTT. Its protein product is CASSYRGQSYNSPLHF.

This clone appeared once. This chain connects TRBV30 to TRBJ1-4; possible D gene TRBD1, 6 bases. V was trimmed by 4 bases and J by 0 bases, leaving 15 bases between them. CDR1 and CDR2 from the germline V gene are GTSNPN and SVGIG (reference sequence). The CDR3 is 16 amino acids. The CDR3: CAWTRGGLSTNEKLFF. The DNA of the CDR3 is TGTGCCTGGACCCGAGGGGGTTTATCAACTAATGAAAAACTGTTTTTT. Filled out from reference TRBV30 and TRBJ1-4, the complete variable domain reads SQTIHQWPATLVQPVGSPLSLECTVEGTSNPNLYWYRQAAGRGLQLLFYSVGIGQISSEVPQNLSASRPQDRQFILSSKKLLLSDSGFYLCAWTRGGLSTNEKLFFGSGTQLSVL.

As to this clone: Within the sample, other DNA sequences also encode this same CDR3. CDR3 sequence reads: CASSQDRGTYEQYF. CDR3 in DNA: TGCGCCAGCAGCCAAGATAGGGGTACCTACGAGCAGTACTTC. The gene calls are TRBV4-1 and TRBJ2-7, with a tentative D call TRBD1 (5 bases). V was clipped by 0 bases and J by 2 bases, with 8 bases between them. The CDR3 loop spans 14 amino acids. Germline CDR1 is MGHRA and CDR2 is YSYEKL.

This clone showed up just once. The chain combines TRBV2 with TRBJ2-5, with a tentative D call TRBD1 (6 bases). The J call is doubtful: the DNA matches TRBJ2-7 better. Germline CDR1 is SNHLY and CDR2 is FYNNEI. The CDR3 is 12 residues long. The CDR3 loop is CASSLQGYEQYF. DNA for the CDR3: TGTGCCAGCAGCTTACAGGGTTACGAGCAGTACTTC.

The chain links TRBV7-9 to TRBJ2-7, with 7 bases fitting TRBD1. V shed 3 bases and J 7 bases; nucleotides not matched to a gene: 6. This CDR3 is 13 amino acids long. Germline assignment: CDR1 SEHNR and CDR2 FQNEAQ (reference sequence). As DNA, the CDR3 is TGTGCCAGCAGCTTCGCACAGGGGTATGAGCAGTACTTC. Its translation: CASSFAQGYEQYF.

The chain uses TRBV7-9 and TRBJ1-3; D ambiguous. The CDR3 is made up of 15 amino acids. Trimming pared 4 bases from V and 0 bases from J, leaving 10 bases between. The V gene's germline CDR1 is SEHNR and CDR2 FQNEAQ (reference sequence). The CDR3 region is CASSSPAFSGNTIYF. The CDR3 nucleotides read TGTGCCAGCAGCTCACCTGCTTTCTCTGGAAACACCATATATTTT.

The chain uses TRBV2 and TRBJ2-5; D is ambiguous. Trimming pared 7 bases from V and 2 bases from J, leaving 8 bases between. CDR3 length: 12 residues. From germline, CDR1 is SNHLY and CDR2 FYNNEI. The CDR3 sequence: CASTSVQETQYF. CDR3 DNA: TGTGCCAGCACGTCCGTACAAGAGACCCAGTACTTC.

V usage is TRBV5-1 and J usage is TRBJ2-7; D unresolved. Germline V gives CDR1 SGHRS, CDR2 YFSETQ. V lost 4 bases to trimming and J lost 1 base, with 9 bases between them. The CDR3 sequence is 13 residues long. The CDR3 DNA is TGCGCCAGCAGCCTCACCAGGTCCTACGAGCAGTACTTC. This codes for CASSLTRSYEQYF. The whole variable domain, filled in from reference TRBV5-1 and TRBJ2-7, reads KAGVTQTPRYLIKTRGQQVTLSCSPISGHRSVSWYQQTPGQGLQFLFEYFSETQRNKGNFPGRFSGRQFSNSRSEMNVSTLELGDSALYLCASSLTRSYEQYFGPGTRLTVT.

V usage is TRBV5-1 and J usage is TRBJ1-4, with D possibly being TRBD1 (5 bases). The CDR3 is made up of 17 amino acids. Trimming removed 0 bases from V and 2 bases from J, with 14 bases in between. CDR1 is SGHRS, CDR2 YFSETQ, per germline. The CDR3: CASSLVGGGNTNEKLFF. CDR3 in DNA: TGCGCCAGCAGCTTGGTCGGGGGAGGGAATACTAATGAAAAACTGTTTTTT.

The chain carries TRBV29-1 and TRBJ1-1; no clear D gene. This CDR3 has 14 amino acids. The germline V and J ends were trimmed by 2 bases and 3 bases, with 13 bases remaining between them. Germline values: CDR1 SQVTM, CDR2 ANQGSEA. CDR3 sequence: CSVEIWGSYTEAFF. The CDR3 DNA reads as TGCAGCGTTGAAATATGGGGTTCATACACTGAAGCTTTCTTT.

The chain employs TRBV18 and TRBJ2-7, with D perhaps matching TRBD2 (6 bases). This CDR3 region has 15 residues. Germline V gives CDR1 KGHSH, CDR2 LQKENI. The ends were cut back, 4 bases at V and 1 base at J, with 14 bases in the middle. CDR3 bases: TGTGCCAGCTCACTTTGGGACTCGGGTTCCTACGAGCAGTACTTC. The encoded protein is CASSLWDSGSYEQYF.

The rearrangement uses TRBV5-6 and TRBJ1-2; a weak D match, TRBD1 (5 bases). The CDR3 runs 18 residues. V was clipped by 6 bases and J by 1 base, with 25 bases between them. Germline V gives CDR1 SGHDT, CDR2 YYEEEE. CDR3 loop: CASTPRGRRRGVNYGYTF. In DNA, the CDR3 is TGTGCCAGCACCCCCCGGGGCCGGCGGCGTGGGGTTAACTATGGCTACACCTTC.

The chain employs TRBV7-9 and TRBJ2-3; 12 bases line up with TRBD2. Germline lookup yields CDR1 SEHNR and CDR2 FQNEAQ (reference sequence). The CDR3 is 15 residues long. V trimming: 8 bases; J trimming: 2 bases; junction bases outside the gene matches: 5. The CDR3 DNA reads TGTGCCAGCCATCGACTAGCGGGGGCCACAGATACGCAGTATTTT. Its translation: CASHRLAGATDTQYF.

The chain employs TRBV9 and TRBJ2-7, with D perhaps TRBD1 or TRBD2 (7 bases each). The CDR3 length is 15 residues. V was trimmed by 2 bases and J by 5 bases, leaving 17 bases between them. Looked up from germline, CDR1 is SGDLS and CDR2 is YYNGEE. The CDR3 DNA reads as TGTGCCAGCAGCGTTGGAAGGGGAGGGACAGACGAGCAGTACTTC. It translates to CASSVGRGGTDEQYF.

The CDR3 nucleotides are TGTGCCAGCAGCCAAGATTCTGGCGGGACGAGCACAGATACGCAGTATTTT. It encodes CASSQDSGGTSTDTQYF. V usage is TRBV14 and J usage is TRBJ2-3, with a weak D call TRBD2 (6 bases). Germline CDR1 reads SGHDN; CDR2 reads FVKESK. Between the trimmed V and J ends, which lost 0 bases and 0 bases, there was a span of 13 bases. This CDR3 comprises 17 residues. Filled out from reference TRBV14 and TRBJ2-3, the complete variable domain reads EAGVTQFPSHSVIEKGQTVTLRCDPISGHDNLYWYRRVMGKEIKFLLHFVKESKQDESGMPNNRFLAERTGGTYSTLKVQPAELEDSGVYFCASSQDSGGTSTDTQYFGPGTRLTVL.

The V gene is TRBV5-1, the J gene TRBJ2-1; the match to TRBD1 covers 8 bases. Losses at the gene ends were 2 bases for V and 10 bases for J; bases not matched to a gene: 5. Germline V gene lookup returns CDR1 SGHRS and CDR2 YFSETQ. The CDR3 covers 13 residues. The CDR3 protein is CASSFQGAREQFF. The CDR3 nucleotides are TGCGCCAGCAGCTTCCAGGGGGCTCGGGAGCAGTTCTTC. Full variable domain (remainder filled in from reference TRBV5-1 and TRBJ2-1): KAGVTQTPRYLIKTRGQQVTLSCSPISGHRSVSWYQQTPGQGLQFLFEYFSETQRNKGNFPGRFSGRQFSNSRSEMNVSTLELGDSALYLCASSFQGAREQFFGPGTRLTVL.

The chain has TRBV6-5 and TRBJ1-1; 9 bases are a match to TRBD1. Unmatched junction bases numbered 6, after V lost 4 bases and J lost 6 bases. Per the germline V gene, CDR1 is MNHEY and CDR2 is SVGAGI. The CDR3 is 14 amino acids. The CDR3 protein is CASSSDRGGAEAFF. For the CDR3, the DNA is TGTGCCAGCAGTTCCGACAGGGGGGGGGCTGAAGCTTTCTTT.

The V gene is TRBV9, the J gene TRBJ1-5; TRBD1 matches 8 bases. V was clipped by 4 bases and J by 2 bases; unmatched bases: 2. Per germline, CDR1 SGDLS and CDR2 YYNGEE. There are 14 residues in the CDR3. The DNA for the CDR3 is TGTGCCAGCAGCCTGGGACAGGGCAATCAGCCCCAGCATTTT. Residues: CASSLGQGNQPQHF.

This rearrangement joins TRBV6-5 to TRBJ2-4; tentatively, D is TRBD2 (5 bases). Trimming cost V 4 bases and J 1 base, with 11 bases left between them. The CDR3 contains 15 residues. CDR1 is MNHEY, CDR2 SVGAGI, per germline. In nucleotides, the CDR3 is TGTGCCAGCAGTTGGTCCGGCGGGGCCAAAAACATTCAGTACTTC. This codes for CASSWSGGAKNIQYF.